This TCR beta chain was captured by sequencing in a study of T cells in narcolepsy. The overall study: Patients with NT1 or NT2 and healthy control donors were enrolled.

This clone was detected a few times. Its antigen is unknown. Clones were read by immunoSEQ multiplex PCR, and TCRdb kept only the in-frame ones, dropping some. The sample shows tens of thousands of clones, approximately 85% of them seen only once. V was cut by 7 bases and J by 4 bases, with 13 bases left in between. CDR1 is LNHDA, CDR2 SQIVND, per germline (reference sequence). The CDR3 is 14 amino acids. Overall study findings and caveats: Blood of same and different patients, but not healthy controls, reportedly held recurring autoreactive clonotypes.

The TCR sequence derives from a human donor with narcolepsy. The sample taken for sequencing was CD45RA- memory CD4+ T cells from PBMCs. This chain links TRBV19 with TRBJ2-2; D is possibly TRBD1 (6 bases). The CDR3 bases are TGTGCCAGTAAAGGGGGTCGTGGCACCGGGGAGCTGTTTTTT. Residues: CASKGGRGTGELFF.